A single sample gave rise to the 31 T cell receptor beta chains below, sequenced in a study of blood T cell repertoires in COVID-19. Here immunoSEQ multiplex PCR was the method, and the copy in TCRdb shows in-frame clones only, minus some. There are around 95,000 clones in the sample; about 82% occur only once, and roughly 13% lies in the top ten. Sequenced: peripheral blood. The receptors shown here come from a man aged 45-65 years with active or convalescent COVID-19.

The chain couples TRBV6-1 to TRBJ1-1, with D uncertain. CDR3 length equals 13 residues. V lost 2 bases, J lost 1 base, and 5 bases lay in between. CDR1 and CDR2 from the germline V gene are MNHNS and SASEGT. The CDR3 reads CASSEPGNTEAFF. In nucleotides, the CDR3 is TGTGCCAGCAGTGAACCGGGGAACACTGAAGCTTTCTTT.

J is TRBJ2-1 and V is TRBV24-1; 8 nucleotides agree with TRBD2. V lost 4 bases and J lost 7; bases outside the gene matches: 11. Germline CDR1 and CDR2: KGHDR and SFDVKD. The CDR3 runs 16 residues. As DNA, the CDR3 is TGTGCCACCAGTGAATCTGACATACCTAGCGGGAATGAGCAGTTCTTC. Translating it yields CATSESDIPSGNEQFF.

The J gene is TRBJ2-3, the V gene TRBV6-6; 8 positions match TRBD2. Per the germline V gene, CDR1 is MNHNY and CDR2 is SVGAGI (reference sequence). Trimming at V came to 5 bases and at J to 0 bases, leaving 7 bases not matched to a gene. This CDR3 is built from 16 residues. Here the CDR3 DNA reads TGTGCCAGCAGTCGACCGATAGCGGGAAGCACAGATACGCAGTATTTT. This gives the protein CASSRPIAGSTDTQYF.

The DNA for the CDR3 is TGTGCCATCACCGAGCGGGAGGACGCAGATACGCAGTATTTT. Translated: CAITEREDADTQYF. The chain recombines TRBV10-3 with TRBJ2-3; TRBD2 agrees at 9 bases. The V segment lost 7 bases and the J segment 4 bases; nucleotides outside the gene matches: 6. The CDR3 length is 14 residues. The germline gives CDR1 ENHRY, CDR2 SYGVKD.

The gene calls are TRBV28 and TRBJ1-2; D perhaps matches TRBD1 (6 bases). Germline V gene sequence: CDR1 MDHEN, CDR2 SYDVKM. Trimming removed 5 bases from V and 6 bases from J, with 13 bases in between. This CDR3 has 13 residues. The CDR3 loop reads CASSHGQQDGYTF. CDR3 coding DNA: TGTGCCAGCAGTCACGGACAGCAAGATGGCTACACCTTC.

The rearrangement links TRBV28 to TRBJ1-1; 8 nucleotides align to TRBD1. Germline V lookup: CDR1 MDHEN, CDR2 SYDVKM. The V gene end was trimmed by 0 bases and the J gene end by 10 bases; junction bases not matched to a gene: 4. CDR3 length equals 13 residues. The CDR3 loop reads CASSLWDRAVAFF. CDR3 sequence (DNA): TGTGCCAGCAGTTTATGGGACAGGGCGGTAGCTTTCTTT. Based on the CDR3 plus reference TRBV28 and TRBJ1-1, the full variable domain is DVKVTQSSRYLVKRTGEKVFLECVQDMDHENMFWYRQDPGLGLRLIYFSYDVKMKEKGDIPEGYSVSREKKERFSLILESASTNQTSMYLCASSLWDRAVAFFGQGTRLTVV.

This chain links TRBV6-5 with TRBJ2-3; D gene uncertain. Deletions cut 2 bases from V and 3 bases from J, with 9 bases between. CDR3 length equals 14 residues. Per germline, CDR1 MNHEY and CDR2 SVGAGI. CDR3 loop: CASSYGGITDTQYF. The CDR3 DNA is TGTGCCAGCAGTTACGGCGGTATAACAGATACGCAGTATTTT.

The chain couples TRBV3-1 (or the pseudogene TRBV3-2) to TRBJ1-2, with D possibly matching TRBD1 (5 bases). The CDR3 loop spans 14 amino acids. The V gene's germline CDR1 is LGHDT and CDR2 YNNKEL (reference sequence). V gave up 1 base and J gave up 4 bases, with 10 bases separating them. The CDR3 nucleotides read TGTGCCAGCAGCCAAGGGGGGGGACCCTATGGCTACACCTTC. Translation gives CASSQGGGPYGYTF.

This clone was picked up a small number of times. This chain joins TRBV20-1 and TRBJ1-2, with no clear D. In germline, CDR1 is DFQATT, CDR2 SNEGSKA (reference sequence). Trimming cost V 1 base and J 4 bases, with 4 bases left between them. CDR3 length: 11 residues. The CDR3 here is CSARGIYGYTF. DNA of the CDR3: TGCAGTGCTAGAGGTATCTATGGCTACACCTTC.

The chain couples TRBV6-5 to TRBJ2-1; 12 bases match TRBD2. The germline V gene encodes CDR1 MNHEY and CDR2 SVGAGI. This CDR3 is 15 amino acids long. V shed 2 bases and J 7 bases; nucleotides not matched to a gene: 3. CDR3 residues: CASSYDLAGGNEQFF. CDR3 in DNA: TGTGCCAGCAGTTACGATCTAGCGGGAGGGAATGAGCAGTTCTTC.

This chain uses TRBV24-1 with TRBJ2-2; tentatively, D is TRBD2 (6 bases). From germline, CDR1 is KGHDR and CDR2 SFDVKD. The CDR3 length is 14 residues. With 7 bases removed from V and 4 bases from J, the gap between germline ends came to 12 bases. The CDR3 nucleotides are TGTGCCACCAGCCACCTGCGGGGCACCGGGGAGCTGTTTTTT. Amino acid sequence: CATSHLRGTGELFF.

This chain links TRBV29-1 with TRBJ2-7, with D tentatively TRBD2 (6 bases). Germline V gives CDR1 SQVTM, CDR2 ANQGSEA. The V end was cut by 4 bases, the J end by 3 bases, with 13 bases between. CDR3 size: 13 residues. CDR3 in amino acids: CSVGSGLLYEQYF. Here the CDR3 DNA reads TGCAGCGTTGGCTCGGGACTCCTCTACGAGCAGTACTTC.

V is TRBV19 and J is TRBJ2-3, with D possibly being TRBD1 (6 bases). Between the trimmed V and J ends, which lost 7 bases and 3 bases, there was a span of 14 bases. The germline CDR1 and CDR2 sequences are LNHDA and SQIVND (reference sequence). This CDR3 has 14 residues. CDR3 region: CASTTGSWTDTQYF. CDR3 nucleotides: TGTGCCAGTACTACAGGGAGTTGGACAGATACGCAGTATTTT.

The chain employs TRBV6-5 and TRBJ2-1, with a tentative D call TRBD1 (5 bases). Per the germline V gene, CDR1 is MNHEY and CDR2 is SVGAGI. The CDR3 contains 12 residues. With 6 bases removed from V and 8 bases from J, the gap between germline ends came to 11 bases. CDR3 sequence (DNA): TGTGCCAGCAGCCCCGACAGCCATGAGCAGTTCTTC. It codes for CASSPDSHEQFF.

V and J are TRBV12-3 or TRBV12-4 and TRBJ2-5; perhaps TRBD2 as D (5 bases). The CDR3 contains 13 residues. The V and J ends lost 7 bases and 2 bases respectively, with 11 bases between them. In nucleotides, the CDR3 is TGTGCCAGCATCATGGACTTACAAGAGACCCAGTACTTC. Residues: CASIMDLQETQYF.

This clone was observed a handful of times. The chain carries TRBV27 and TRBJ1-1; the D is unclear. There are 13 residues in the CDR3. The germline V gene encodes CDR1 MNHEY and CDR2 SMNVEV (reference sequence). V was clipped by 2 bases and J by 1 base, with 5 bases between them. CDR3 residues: CASSLRRNTEAFF. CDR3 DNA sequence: TGTGCCAGCAGTTTACGCAGGAACACTGAAGCTTTCTTT.

The CDR3 here is CASSYTTSGYSTDTQYF. The CDR3 region has the DNA TGTGCCAGCAGCTACACGACTAGCGGGTATAGCACAGATACGCAGTATTTT. The genes are TRBV7-2 and TRBJ2-3; TRBD2 matches 10 bases. V lost 4 bases, J lost 0 bases, and 7 bases stayed unmatched. CDR1 and CDR2 from the germline V gene are SGHTA and FQGNSA. The CDR3 consists of 17 residues. Full variable domain (remainder filled in from reference TRBV7-2 and TRBJ2-3): GAGVSQSPSNKVTEKGKDVELRCDPISGHTALYWYRQSLGQGLEFLIYFQGNSAPDKSGLPSDRFSAERTGGSVSTLTIQRTQQEDSAVYLCASSYTTSGYSTDTQYFGPGTRLTVL.

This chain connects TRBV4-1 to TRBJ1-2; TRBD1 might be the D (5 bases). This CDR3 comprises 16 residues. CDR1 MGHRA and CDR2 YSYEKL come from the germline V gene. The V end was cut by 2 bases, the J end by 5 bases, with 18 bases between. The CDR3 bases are TGCGCCAGCAGCCAACCTACACGGGGGGGGAATTATGGCTACACCTTC. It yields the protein CASSQPTRGGNYGYTF.

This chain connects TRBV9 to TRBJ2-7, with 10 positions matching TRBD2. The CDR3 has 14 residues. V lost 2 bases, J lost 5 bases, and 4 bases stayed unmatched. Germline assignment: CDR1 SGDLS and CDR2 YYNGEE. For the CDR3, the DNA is TGTGCCAGCAGCGTCAGCGGGAGGGGGCACGAGCAGTACTTC. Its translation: CASSVSGRGHEQYF.

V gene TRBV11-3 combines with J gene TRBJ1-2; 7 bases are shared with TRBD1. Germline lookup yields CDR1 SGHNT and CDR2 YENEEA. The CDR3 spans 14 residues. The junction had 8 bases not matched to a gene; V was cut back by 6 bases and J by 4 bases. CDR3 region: CASSTGVLGYGYTF. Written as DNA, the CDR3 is TGTGCCAGCAGTACAGGGGTTTTAGGCTATGGCTACACCTTC. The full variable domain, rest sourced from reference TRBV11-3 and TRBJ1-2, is EAGVVQSPRYKIIEKKQPVAFWCNPISGHNTLYWYLQNLGQGPELLIRYENEEAVDDSQLPKDRFSAERLKGVDSTLKIQPAELGDSAVYLCASSTGVLGYGYTFGSGTRLTVV.

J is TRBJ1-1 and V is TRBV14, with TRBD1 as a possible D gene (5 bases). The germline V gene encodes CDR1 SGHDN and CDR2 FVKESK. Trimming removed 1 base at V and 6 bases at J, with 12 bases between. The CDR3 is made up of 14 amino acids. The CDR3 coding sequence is TGTGCCAGCAGCCAAGCACCGGGGGTACCTGAAGCTTTCTTT. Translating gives CASSQAPGVPEAFF.

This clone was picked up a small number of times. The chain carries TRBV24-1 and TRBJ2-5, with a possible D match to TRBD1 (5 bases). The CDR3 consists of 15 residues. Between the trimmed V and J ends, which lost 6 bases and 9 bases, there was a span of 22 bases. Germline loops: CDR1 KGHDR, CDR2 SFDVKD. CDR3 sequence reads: CATSHPTVDNRPQYF. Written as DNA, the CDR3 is TGTGCCACCAGTCACCCGACAGTAGACAATCGGCCCCAGTACTTC.

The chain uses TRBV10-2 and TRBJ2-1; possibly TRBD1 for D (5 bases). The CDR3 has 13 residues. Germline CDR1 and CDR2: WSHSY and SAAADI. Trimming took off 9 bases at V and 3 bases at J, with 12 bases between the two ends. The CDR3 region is CASRTRDYNEQFF. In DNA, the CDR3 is TGCGCCAGTCGCACCAGGGACTACAATGAGCAGTTCTTC.

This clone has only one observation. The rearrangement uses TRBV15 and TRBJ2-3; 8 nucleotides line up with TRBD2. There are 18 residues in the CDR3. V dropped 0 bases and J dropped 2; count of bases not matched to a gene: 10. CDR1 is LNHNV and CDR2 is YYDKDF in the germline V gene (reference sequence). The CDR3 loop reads CATSRDLGEAGVTDTQYF. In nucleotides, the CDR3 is TGTGCCACCAGCAGAGATCTCGGGGAAGCGGGAGTCACAGATACGCAGTATTTT.

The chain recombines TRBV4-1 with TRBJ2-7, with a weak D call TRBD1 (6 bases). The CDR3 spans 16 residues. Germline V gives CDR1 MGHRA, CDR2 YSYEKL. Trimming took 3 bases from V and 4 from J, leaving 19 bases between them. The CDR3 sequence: CASSQQTGPPPYEQYF. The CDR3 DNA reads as TGCGCCAGCAGCCAGCAAACAGGGCCCCCACCTTACGAGCAGTACTTC.

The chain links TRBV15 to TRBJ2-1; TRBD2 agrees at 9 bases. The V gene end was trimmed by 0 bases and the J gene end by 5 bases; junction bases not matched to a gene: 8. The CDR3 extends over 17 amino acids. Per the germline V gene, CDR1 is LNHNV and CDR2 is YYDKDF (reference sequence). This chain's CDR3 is CATSREISGSTNNEQFF. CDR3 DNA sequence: TGTGCCACCAGCAGAGAAATTAGCGGGAGTACGAACAATGAGCAGTTCTTC. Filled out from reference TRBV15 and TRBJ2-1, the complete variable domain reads DAMVIQNPRYQVTQFGKPVTLSCSQTLNHNVMYWYQQKSSQAPKLLFHYYDKDFNNEADTPDNFQSRRPNTSFCFLDIRSPGLGDTAMYLCATSREISGSTNNEQFFGPGTRLTVL.

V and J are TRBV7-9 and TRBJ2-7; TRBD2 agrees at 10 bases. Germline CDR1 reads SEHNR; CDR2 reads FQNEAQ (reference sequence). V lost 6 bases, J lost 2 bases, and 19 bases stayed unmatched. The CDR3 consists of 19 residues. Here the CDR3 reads CASSPPKGAGGVYPYEQYF. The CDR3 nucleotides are TGTGCCAGCAGTCCCCCAAAAGGAGCGGGAGGGGTCTATCCCTACGAGCAGTACTTC.

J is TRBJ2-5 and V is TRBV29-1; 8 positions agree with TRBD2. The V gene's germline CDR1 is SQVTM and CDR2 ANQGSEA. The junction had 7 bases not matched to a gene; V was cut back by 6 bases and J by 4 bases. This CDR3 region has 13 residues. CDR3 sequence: CSVQPGGGETQYF. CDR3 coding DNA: TGCAGCGTCCAACCGGGGGGGGGAGAGACCCAGTACTTC.

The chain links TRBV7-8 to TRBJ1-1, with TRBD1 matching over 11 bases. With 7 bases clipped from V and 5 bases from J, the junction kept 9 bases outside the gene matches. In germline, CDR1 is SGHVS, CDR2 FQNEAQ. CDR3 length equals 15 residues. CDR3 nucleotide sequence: TGTGCCAGCATCAGGACAGGGGGCGGACGAACTGAAGCTTTCTTT. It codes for CASIRTGGGRTEAFF. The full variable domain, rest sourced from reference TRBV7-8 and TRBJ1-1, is GAGVSQSPRYKVAKRGQDVALRCDPISGHVSLFWYQQALGQGPEFLTYFQNEAQLDKSGLPSDRFFAERPEGSVSTLKIQRTQQEDSAVYLCASIRTGGGRTEAFFGQGTRLTVV.

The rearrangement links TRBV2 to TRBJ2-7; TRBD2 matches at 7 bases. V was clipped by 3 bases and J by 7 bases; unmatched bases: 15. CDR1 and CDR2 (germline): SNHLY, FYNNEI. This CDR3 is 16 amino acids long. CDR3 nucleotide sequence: TGTGCCAGCAGTGAGGGTTTGGCGGGAGTTTCAGAAGAGCAGTACTTC. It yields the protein CASSEGLAGVSEEQYF.

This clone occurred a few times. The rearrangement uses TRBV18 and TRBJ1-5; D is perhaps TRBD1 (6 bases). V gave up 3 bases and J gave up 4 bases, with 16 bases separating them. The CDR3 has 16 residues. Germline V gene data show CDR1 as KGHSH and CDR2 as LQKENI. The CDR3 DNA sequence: TGTGCCAGCTCACCGTATTACACGGGACAAAATCAGCCCCAGCATTTT. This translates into CASSPYYTGQNQPQHF.